One and the same sample provided the 27 T cell receptor beta chains below, sequenced in a study of memory CD4+ T cells and cytomegalovirus serostatus (dated by TCRdb to between 2018 and 2021). Receptors were amplified or captured by the immunoSEQ multiplex PCR assay. As stored in TCRdb, this immuneACCESS dataset retains in-frame rearrangements with V and J assigned. A fraction of the clones does not appear; measured against another copy, unresolved V genes explain less than half of the discrepancy, and the remainder lacks a known reason. The sample profile shows around 54,000 clones; about 70% of them were found once. Clones ranked in the top ten supply 2.6% of the sample. Single viable CD3+CD4+CD8-CD45RO+ cells were sorted as memory CD4+ T cells on a FACSAria II. The sample consisted of memory CD4+ T cells from blood. These receptor sequences come from an adult in good health and CMV-seropositive.

This clone showed up just a few times. This rearrangement joins TRBV11-3 to TRBJ1-1; unclear D gene. The germline V and J ends were trimmed by 0 bases and 1 base, with 18 bases remaining between them. The germline CDR1 and CDR2 sequences are SGHNT and YENEEA. The CDR3 extends over 18 amino acids. CDR3 amino acids: CASSLDQSGSARNTEAFF. The CDR3 DNA reads TGTGCCAGCAGCTTAGATCAATCGGGGTCGGCTAGGAACACTGAAGCTTTCTTT.

The rearrangement links TRBV28 to TRBJ2-7; D call uncertain. The CDR3 loop spans 13 amino acids. The germline V and J ends were trimmed by 6 bases and 0 bases, with 9 bases remaining between them. CDR1 is MDHEN, CDR2 SYDVKM, per germline. The CDR3 spells CASRTASSYEQYF. Written as DNA, the CDR3 is TGTGCCAGCAGGACGGCTAGCTCCTACGAGCAGTACTTC.

J is TRBJ2-5 and V is TRBV28; 7 nucleotides match TRBD1. The CDR3 loop spans 14 amino acids. Germline-derived CDR1 and CDR2 are MDHEN and SYDVKM. The V and J ends lost 6 bases and 9 bases, in that order; junction bases with no gene match: 13. CDR3 coding DNA: TGTGCCAGCAGCCCCGGGACAGCACGCGCAGCCCAGTACTTC. Translated, it gives CASSPGTARAAQYF. The variable domain in full, with the rest retrieved from reference TRBV28 and TRBJ2-5, is DVKVTQSSRYLVKRTGEKVFLECVQDMDHENMFWYRQDPGLGLRLIYFSYDVKMKEKGDIPEGYSVSREKKERFSLILESASTNQTSMYLCASSPGTARAAQYFGPGTRLLVL.

This clone was counted only a few times. The chain has TRBV25-1 and TRBJ2-3; D ambiguous. Per germline, CDR1 MGHDK and CDR2 SYGVNS. V was trimmed by 3 bases and J by 3 bases, leaving 10 bases between them. The CDR3 is 14 residues long. CDR3 region: CASSEGGGTDTQYF. CDR3 nucleotides: TGTGCCAGCAGTGAGGGCGGTGGGACAGATACGCAGTATTTT.

This sequence joins TRBV20-1 and TRBJ2-1; 8 bases are shared with TRBD2. J was trimmed by 4 bases and V by 7 bases; bases with no gene match: 0. This CDR3 has 11 amino acids. Germline CDR1 reads DFQATT; CDR2 reads SNEGSKA (reference sequence). DNA for the CDR3: TGCAGTGGACTAGCGTACAATGAGCAGTTCTTC. Its protein is CSGLAYNEQFF.

This clone was observed a handful of times. This chain uses TRBV6-5 with TRBJ2-2, with D possibly TRBD1 on 6 matching bases. V was shortened by 7 bases and J by 5 bases, with 14 bases between the two germline ends. CDR3 length: 14 residues. Germline V gene sequence: CDR1 MNHEY, CDR2 SVGAGI. CDR3 sequence reads: CASKGTGRTGELFF. DNA for the CDR3: TGTGCCAGCAAGGGAACAGGGCGAACCGGGGAGCTGTTTTTT.

This clone appeared a single time. This chain uses TRBV9 with TRBJ2-2; D ambiguous. There are 15 residues in the CDR3. The V end lost 0 bases, the J end lost 3 bases, and 9 bases lay between the germline ends. The germline V gene has CDR1 SGDLS and CDR2 YYNGEE. The CDR3 protein is CASSVDGSYTGELFF. The CDR3 bases are TGTGCCAGCAGCGTAGATGGCTCGTACACCGGGGAGCTGTTTTTT.

The rearrangement joins TRBV11-2 to TRBJ1-5; D ambiguous. The CDR3 totals 13 residues. Trimming cost V 2 bases and J 7 bases, with 9 bases left between them. Germline lookup yields CDR1 SGHAT and CDR2 FQNNGV. This CDR3 reads CASSLSHGQPQHF. The CDR3 DNA sequence: TGTGCCAGCAGCTTATCCCACGGCCAGCCCCAGCATTTT.

In this sample, this clone turned up once. The V gene is TRBV2, the J gene TRBJ2-2; TRBD1 might be the D (7 bases). The CDR3 loop spans 15 amino acids. Germline V gives CDR1 SNHLY, CDR2 FYNNEI. V lost 4 bases to trimming and J lost 4 bases, with 13 bases between them. The CDR3 coding sequence is TGTGCCAGCAGTGGACAGGGACTCGGCACCGGGGAGCTGTTTTTT. It codes for CASSGQGLGTGELFF.

CDR3 amino acids: CASSPREGSTAEAFF. The CDR3 DNA reads as TGCGCCAGCAGCCCCAGGGAGGGGTCGACCGCTGAAGCTTTCTTT. The gene calls are TRBV5-1 and TRBJ1-1; D perhaps matches TRBD1 (5 bases). The CDR3 is made up of 15 amino acids. Germline values: CDR1 SGHRS, CDR2 YFSETQ. Trimming removed 4 bases from V and 6 bases from J, with 19 bases in between.

This clone has only a few counts. V gene TRBV4-3 combines with J gene TRBJ2-5; 7 bases align to TRBD2. The CDR3 is 14 amino acids. The germline gives CDR1 LGHNA, CDR2 YSLEER. V gave up 3 bases and J gave up 5 bases; unmatched junction bases: 6. The CDR3, as DNA: TGCGCCAGCAGCCAGGGCGGAGCGGGGGAGACCCAGTACTTC. This translates into CASSQGGAGETQYF.

The chain joins TRBV5-1 to TRBJ1-2, with D possibly matching TRBD1 (6 bases). This CDR3 comprises 15 residues. The germline V gene has CDR1 SGHRS and CDR2 YFSETQ. Deletions cut 3 bases from V and 6 bases from J, with 18 bases between. The CDR3: CASSSLPGAVDGYTF. As DNA, the CDR3 is TGCGCCAGCAGCTCCCTGCCGGGGGCGGTCGATGGCTACACCTTC.

This clone was counted between two and nine times. The gene calls are TRBV6-1 and TRBJ1-2; perhaps TRBD1 as D (5 bases). Germline assignment: CDR1 MNHNS and CDR2 SASEGT. This CDR3 contains 14 residues. The ends were cut back, 2 bases at V and 4 bases at J, with 11 bases in the middle. The CDR3 region is CASSELDRPYGYTF. DNA of the CDR3: TGTGCCAGCAGTGAACTCGACAGACCCTATGGCTACACCTTC.

This clone was counted only a few times. This chain connects TRBV19 to TRBJ1-4; tentatively, D is TRBD1 (5 bases). The CDR3 totals 11 residues. With 10 bases removed from V and 8 bases from J, the gap between germline ends came to 11 bases. CDR1 is LNHDA and CDR2 is SQIVND in the germline V gene (reference sequence). DNA of the CDR3: TGTGCCACGGGACCCGTCGAAAAACTGTTTTTT. Its protein is CATGPVEKLFF.

This chain joins TRBV19 and TRBJ1-2; D uncertain. Germline V gene lookup returns CDR1 LNHDA and CDR2 SQIVND (reference sequence). V was trimmed by 2 bases and J by 4 bases, leaving 17 bases between them. CDR3 length equals 16 residues. CDR3: CASSISAGRETYGYTF. CDR3 nucleotide sequence: TGTGCCAGTAGTATATCGGCAGGAAGGGAAACCTATGGCTACACCTTC. The whole variable domain, remainder taken from reference TRBV19 and TRBJ1-2, is DGGITQSPKYLFRKEGQNVTLSCEQNLNHDAMYWYRQDPGQGLRLIYYSQIVNDFQKGDIAEGYSVSREKKESFPLTVTSAQKNPTAFYLCASSISAGRETYGYTFGSGTRLTVV.

The chain couples TRBV11-3 to TRBJ2-1; 11 bases fit TRBD1. Per germline, CDR1 SGHNT and CDR2 YENEEA. Losses at the gene ends were 5 bases for V and 4 bases for J; bases not matched to a gene: 4. The CDR3 is 15 residues long. The CDR3 DNA is TGTGCCAGCAGCGTCGGGACAGGGGGATACAATGAGCAGTTCTTC. Its protein is CASSVGTGGYNEQFF.

The chain couples TRBV18 to TRBJ1-5, with 7 positions matching TRBD1. CDR3 length equals 13 residues. V lost 8 bases and J lost 5; bases outside the gene matches: 6. The germline V gene has CDR1 KGHSH and CDR2 LQKENI. CDR3 nucleotides: TGTGCCAGCCAAGCAGGGGGTCATCAGCCCCAGCATTTT. It is translated as CASQAGGHQPQHF.

The chain combines TRBV2 with TRBJ2-7; 14 nucleotides align to TRBD2. V lost 6 bases to trimming and J lost 6 bases; unmatched junction nucleotides: 7. Germline values: CDR1 SNHLY, CDR2 FYNNEI. This CDR3 spans 15 amino acids. The CDR3 region is CASRGLAGVYGEQYF. The CDR3 DNA is TGTGCCAGCAGGGGACTAGCGGGAGTGTATGGCGAGCAGTACTTC.

Only one count was recorded for this clone. The conserved phenylalanine or tryptophan normally closing the CDR3 is absent here, so this likely arose from a read error. It is unclear where the CDR3 begins or ends on the DNA, so no DNA is shown, and the CDR3 is as TCRdb lists it. The CDR3 loop is CASSFRDRGKI. V and J are TRBV5-4 and TRBJ2-7; the DNA was not used to check the table's D call, TRBD1. The CDR3 numbers 11 amino acids, ends counted. Germline lookup yields CDR1 SGHNT and CDR2 YYREEE (reference sequence).

The CDR3 nucleotides read TGTGCCAGCACTTCTGATGGGGGGGATGAAAAACTGTTTTTT. This encodes CASTSDGGDEKLFF. The chain recombines TRBV2 with TRBJ1-4, with D tentatively TRBD1 (5 bases). CDR3 length: 14 amino acids. The germline gives CDR1 SNHLY, CDR2 FYNNEI. V was pared by 7 bases and J by 6 bases, with 15 bases between. Full variable domain (outside the CDR3, taken from reference TRBV2 and TRBJ1-4): EPEVTQTPSHQVTQMGQEVILRCVPISNHLYFYWYRQILGQKVEFLVSFYNNEISEKSEIFDDQFSVERPDGSNFTLKIRSTKLEDSAMYFCASTSDGGDEKLFFGSGTQLSVL.

There are a few counts of this clone. The genes are TRBV2 and TRBJ2-2; 11 positions match TRBD2. This CDR3 has 16 residues. Germline V gene lookup returns CDR1 SNHLY and CDR2 FYNNEI. Trimming cost V 5 bases and J 4 bases; bases outside gene matches: 6. The CDR3 DNA sequence: TGTGCCAGCAGTCCATTAGCGGGAGGGACCACCGGGGAGCTGTTTTTT. This encodes CASSPLAGGTTGELFF.

This clone was detected once. The chain carries TRBV5-6 and TRBJ2-1; D is perhaps TRBD1 (6 bases). V lost 1 base and J lost 6, with 20 bases in between. This CDR3 is 17 amino acids long. Germline V gives CDR1 SGHDT, CDR2 YYEEEE. CDR3 sequence (DNA): TGTGCCAGCAGCTTGTTACCGAACCCAGGGGCCGGCAATGAGCAGTTCTTC. Translated: CASSLLPNPGAGNEQFF.

This chain joins TRBV30 and TRBJ2-1; a weak D match, TRBD2 (6 bases). V was clipped by 3 bases and J by 2 bases, with 14 bases between them. The CDR3 loop spans 15 amino acids. Germline V gene sequence: CDR1 GTSNPN, CDR2 SVGIG (reference sequence). CDR3 in DNA: TGTGCCTGGAGCTATGGAGCGGGCCCCTACAATGAGCAGTTCTTC. Residues: CAWSYGAGPYNEQFF.

The chain couples TRBV11-3 to TRBJ2-3; the match to TRBD2 covers 8 bases. Trimming removed 0 bases from V and 2 bases from J; junction bases left unmatched: 7. Germline-derived CDR1 and CDR2 are SGHNT and YENEEA. The CDR3 is 17 amino acids. The CDR3 is CASSLDLGGRPTDTQYF. DNA of the CDR3: TGTGCCAGCAGCTTAGATCTTGGCGGGAGGCCCACAGATACGCAGTATTTT.

The chain joins TRBV29-1 to TRBJ2-7; D possibly uses TRBD1 or TRBD2 (5 bases each). V was clipped by 3 bases and J by 2 bases, with 17 bases between them. The CDR3 is 15 residues long. In germline, CDR1 is SQVTM, CDR2 ANQGSEA. CDR3 DNA: TGCAGCGTTGAGAGGAGGCAGTGGGGCGCCTACGAGCAGTACTTC. Protein product: CSVERRQWGAYEQYF.

This chain uses TRBV6-5 with TRBJ1-2; TRBD1 matches 8 bases. The trim removed 5 bases at V and 6 bases at J, leaving 5 bases unmatched. The CDR3 spans 13 residues. Germline lookup yields CDR1 MNHEY and CDR2 SVGAGI. The CDR3 reads CASSGDRRHGYTF. The CDR3 DNA reads TGTGCCAGCAGTGGGGACAGGAGGCATGGCTACACCTTC.

This clone was detected many times. The V and J genes are TRBV28 and TRBJ2-7; a possible D gene is TRBD1 (5 bases). V was pared by 5 bases and J by 6 bases, with 14 bases between. CDR3 length: 13 amino acids. In germline, CDR1 is MDHEN, CDR2 SYDVKM. The CDR3 reads CASSRTVDSEQYV. CDR3 DNA: TGTGCCAGCAGTCGTACGGTTGACAGCGAGCAGTACGTC.